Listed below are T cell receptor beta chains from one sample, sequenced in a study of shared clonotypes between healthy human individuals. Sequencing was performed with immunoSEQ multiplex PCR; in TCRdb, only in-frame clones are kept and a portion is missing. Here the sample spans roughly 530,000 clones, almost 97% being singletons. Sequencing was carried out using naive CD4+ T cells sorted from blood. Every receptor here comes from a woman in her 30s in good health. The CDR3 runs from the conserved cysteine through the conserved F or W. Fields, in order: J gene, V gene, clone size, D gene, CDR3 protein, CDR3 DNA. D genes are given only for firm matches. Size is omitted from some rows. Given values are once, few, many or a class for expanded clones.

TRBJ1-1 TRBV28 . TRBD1 CASTHTPDRVAFF TGTGCCAGCACCCATACCCCGGACAGGGTCGCTTTCTTT
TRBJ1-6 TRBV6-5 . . CASSSGVSNSPLHF TGTGCCAGCAGTTCAGGGGTGAGCAATTCACCCCTCCACTTT
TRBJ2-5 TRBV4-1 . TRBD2 CASSPKGLAGGPRETQYF TGCGCCAGCAGCCCCAAGGGACTAGCGGGAGGGCCCCGGGAGACCCAGTACTTC
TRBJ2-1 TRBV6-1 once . CASSELPSANEQFF TGTGCCAGCAGTGAATTGCCTAGTGCCAATGAGCAGTTCTTC
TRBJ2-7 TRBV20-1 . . CSARGPGEQYF TGCAGTGCTAGAGGACCGGGCGAGCAGTACTTC
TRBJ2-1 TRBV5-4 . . CASSLSSMGEQFF TGTGCCAGCAGCTTGAGTAGTATGGGGGAGCAGTTCTTC
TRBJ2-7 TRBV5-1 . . CASSLQVSSRYEQYF TGCGCCAGCAGCTTGCAGGTTTCATCCCGATACGAGCAGTACTTC
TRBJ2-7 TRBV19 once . CASSIQPAATYEQYF TGTGCCAGTAGTATTCAGCCAGCCGCAACCTACGAGCAGTACTTC
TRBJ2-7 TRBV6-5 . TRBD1 CASGTGAYEQYF TGTGCCTCCGGGACAGGGGCCTACGAGCAGTACTTC
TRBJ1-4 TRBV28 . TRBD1 CASSNTGDRNEKLFF TGTGCCAGCAGTAATACAGGGGATCGTAATGAAAAACTGTTTTTT
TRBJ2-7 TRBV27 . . CASSLSLGVYEQYF TGTGCCAGCAGTTTATCCCTGGGGGTCTACGAGCAGTACTTC
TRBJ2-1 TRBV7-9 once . CASSLALDALFSYNEQFF TGTGCCAGCAGCTTAGCGCTTGACGCCTTGTTCTCCTACAATGAGCAGTTCTTC
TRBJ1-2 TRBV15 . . CATTSRIGSSGYGYTF TGTGCCACCACCTCAAGGATCGGCAGTAGTGGTTATGGCTACACCTTC
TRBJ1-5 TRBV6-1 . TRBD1 CASSELPGTGERGRNQPQHF TGTGCCAGCAGTGAACTGCCCGGGACAGGGGAACGTGGACGTAATCAGCCCCAGCATTTT
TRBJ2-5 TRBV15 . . CATSRELIADSLAQYF TGTGCCACCAGCAGAGAACTCATAGCGGATAGCTTGGCCCAGTACTTC
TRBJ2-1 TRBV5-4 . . CASRLGANEQFF TGTGCCAGCAGATTAGGGGCAAATGAGCAGTTCTTC
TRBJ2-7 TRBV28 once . CASSPGDEQYF TGTGCCAGCAGTCCCGGGGACGAGCAGTACTTC
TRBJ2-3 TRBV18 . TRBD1 CASSPTGGTDTQYF TGTGCCAGCTCACCGACAGGGGGCACAGATACGCAGTATTTT
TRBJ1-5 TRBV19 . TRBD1 CASINRGGTPNQPQHF TGTGCCAGTATCAACAGGGGCGGTACCCCCAATCAGCCCCAGCATTTT
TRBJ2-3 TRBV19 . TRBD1 CASSVTGGYTDTQYF TGTGCCAGTAGTGTGACAGGGGGTTACACAGATACGCAGTATTTT
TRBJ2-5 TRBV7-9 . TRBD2 CASSLGTSGSGETQYF TGTGCCAGCAGCTTAGGGACTAGCGGGAGTGGAGAGACCCAGTACTTC
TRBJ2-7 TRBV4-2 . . CASSQGLGRDSYEQYF TGTGCCAGCAGCCAAGGCTTGGGACGGGACTCCTACGAGCAGTACTTC
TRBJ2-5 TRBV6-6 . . CASSYSRTSETQYF TGTGCCAGCAGTTACTCGCGGACCAGCGAGACCCAGTACTTC
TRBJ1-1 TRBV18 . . CASSPGSVAVTEAFF TGTGCCAGCTCACCAGGGAGCGTGGCAGTCACTGAAGCTTTCTTT
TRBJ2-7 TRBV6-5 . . CATKVGALAYEQYF TGTGCCACCAAGGTGGGGGCGCTGGCCTACGAGCAGTACTTC
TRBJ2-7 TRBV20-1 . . CSARLGKQYF TGCAGTGCGAGACTAGGGAAGCAGTACTTC
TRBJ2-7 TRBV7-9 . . CASSLFGPGEQYF .
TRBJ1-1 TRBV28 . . CASSQDGATAFF TGTGCCAGCAGCCAGGATGGGGCCACGGCTTTCTTT
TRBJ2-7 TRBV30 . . CAWSGWGKGYEQYF TGTGCCTGGAGTGGATGGGGGAAGGGTTACGAGCAGTACTTC
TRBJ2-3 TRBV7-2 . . CASSLRLSTDTQYF TGTGCCAGCAGCTTAAGACTGTCCACAGATACGCAGTATTTT
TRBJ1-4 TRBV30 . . CAGQTQNEKLFF TGTGCCGGACAGACTCAAAATGAAAAACTGTTTTTT
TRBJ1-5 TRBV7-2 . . CASSLVRGDYSNQPQHF TGTGCCAGCAGCTTAGTACGGGGAGACTATAGCAATCAGCCCCAGCATTTT
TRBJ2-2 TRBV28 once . CASSFGSMTGRAGELFF TGTGCCAGCAGTTTTGGGTCGATGACAGGGAGGGCCGGGGAGCTGTTTTTT